A single sample is the source of the 21 T cell receptor beta chains below, sequenced in a study of beta chain features in type 1 diabetes. The entirety of the isolated RNA underwent reverse transcription, so expressed TCRB transcripts were sequenced. Libraries were prepared by immunoSEQ multiplex PCR; TCRdb keeps only in-frame clonotypes and omits some of them. The sample lists 150,000 or so clones; over 7.5% were seen once. The sequenced sample was central memory CD4+ T cells from blood. The source of these receptors is a woman aged 18-30 years in good health.

This clone was found a few times. The V call is TRBV5-4, the J call TRBJ1-4; TRBD1 matches at 9 bases. The germline CDR1 and CDR2 sequences are SGHNT and YYREEE (reference sequence). Losses at the gene ends were 2 bases for V and 8 bases for J; bases not matched to a gene: 4. The CDR3 is 14 residues long. This CDR3 is CASSLQGAVEKLFF. The DNA of the CDR3 is TGTGCCAGCAGCTTACAGGGGGCAGTAGAAAAACTGTTTTTT.

This clone turned up a few times. The chain employs TRBV5-6 and TRBJ1-4, with a possible D match to TRBD1 (6 bases). V lost 2 bases, J lost 7 bases, and 15 bases lay in between. This CDR3 comprises 15 residues. Germline V CDR1 and CDR2: SGHDT, YYEEEE. The CDR3 spells CASSLRSGVGEKLFF. The CDR3 coding sequence is TGTGCCAGCAGCTTACGATCAGGGGTGGGTGAAAAACTGTTTTTT.

In this sample, this clone turned up many times. CDR3 in amino acids: CASSLTAEQFF. The CDR3 DNA reads as TGTGCCAGCAGCTTGACAGCTGAGCAGTTCTTC. This chain uses TRBV5-6 with TRBJ2-1, with no clear D. Germline V CDR1 and CDR2: SGHDT, YYEEEE. The V end lost 1 base, the J end lost 9 bases, and 5 bases lay between the germline ends. CDR3 length: 11 amino acids.

This clone was detected only a few times. The chain has TRBV7-9 and TRBJ2-1; TRBD2 agrees at 8 bases. This CDR3 region has 15 residues. Germline CDR1 reads SEHNR; CDR2 reads FQNEAQ (reference sequence). Losses at the gene ends were 7 bases for V and 0 bases for J; bases not matched to a gene: 5. The CDR3 protein is CASNPGTSSYNEQFF. The CDR3 DNA reads as TGTGCCAGCAACCCCGGGACTAGCTCCTACAATGAGCAGTTCTTC.

This clone was seen a handful of times. The chain couples TRBV7-9 to TRBJ2-1; the match to TRBD2 covers 7 bases. The CDR3 runs to 15 residues. The V gene end was trimmed by 2 bases and the J gene end by 5 bases; junction bases not matched to a gene: 6. Germline assignment: CDR1 SEHNR and CDR2 FQNEAQ (reference sequence). This CDR3 reads CASSLMGTTDNEQFF. CDR3 DNA: TGTGCCAGCAGCTTAATGGGGACTACCGACAATGAGCAGTTCTTC.

The CDR3 DNA reads as TGTGCCAGCAGTTACCCGGGAGGAGGCACAGATACGCAGTATTTT. The encoded protein is CASSYPGGGTDTQYF. This rearrangement joins TRBV6-6 to TRBJ2-3, with 7 bases lining up with TRBD2. This CDR3 spans 15 amino acids. Per germline, CDR1 MNHNY and CDR2 SVGAGI (reference sequence). With 2 bases clipped from V and 1 base from J, the junction kept 3 bases outside the gene matches.

This clone was counted between two and nine times. The chain employs TRBV19 and TRBJ2-2; D is undetermined. The V end lost 5 bases, the J end lost 2 bases, and 6 bases lay between the germline ends. The length of the CDR3 is 13 residues. Germline lookup yields CDR1 LNHDA and CDR2 SQIVND (reference sequence). The DNA for the CDR3 is TGTGCCAGTAGTCCCTTCAACACCGGGGAGCTGTTTTTT. Protein: CASSPFNTGELFF. Based on the CDR3 plus reference TRBV19 and TRBJ2-2, the full variable domain is DGGITQSPKYLFRKEGQNVTLSCEQNLNHDAMYWYRQDPGQGLRLIYYSQIVNDFQKGDIAEGYSVSREKKESFPLTVTSAQKNPTAFYLCASSPFNTGELFFGEGSRLTVL.

The V and J genes are TRBV5-1 and TRBJ1-4; D may be TRBD1 (5 bases). V dropped 4 bases and J dropped 5 bases, with 15 bases sitting between them. Germline CDR1 is SGHRS and CDR2 is YFSETQ. The CDR3 loop spans 15 amino acids. The CDR3 protein is CASSRTGTENEKLFF. CDR3 nucleotide sequence: TGCGCCAGCAGCCGAACCGGGACTGAGAATGAAAAACTGTTTTTT.

As for this clone: Other nucleotide sequences from this sample produce the same CDR3. V gene TRBV18 combines with J gene TRBJ1-1; TRBD1 is a possible D gene (5 bases). Trimming took 4 bases from V and 6 from J, leaving 9 bases between them. The CDR3 runs 12 residues. CDR1 KGHSH and CDR2 LQKENI come from the germline V gene. This CDR3 reads CASSLQGAEAFF. For the CDR3, the DNA is TGTGCCAGCTCACTCCAGGGCGCTGAAGCTTTCTTT. Complete variable domain (other parts from reference TRBV18 and TRBJ1-1): NAGVMQNPRHLVRRRGQEARLRCSPMKGHSHVYWYRQLPEEGLKFMVYLQKENIIDESGMPKERFSAEFPKEGPSILRIQQVVRGDSAAYFCASSLQGAEAFFGQGTRLTVV.

This chain connects TRBV2 to TRBJ1-2; D uncertain. The V end was cut by 0 bases, the J end by 8 bases, with 13 bases between. Germline CDR1 and CDR2: SNHLY and FYNNEI. CDR3 size: 14 residues. CDR3 protein: CASSEAGTTGGYTF. The CDR3 region has the DNA TGTGCCAGCAGTGAAGCGGGAACCACGGGAGGCTACACCTTC.

The chain combines TRBV27 with TRBJ1-6; D uncertain. Germline V gives CDR1 MNHEY, CDR2 SMNVEV (reference sequence). Trimming cost V 2 bases and J 7 bases, with 24 bases left between them. This CDR3 is built from 19 residues. The CDR3 bases are TGTGCCAGCAGTTTAGTGGCGAGATGGGGAGGGTCAGTAAATTCACCCCTCCACTTT. This codes for CASSLVARWGGSVNSPLHF.

Of note for this clone: This sequence may be a read error, since a much larger clone differs from it by one base. This chain links TRBV5-8 with TRBJ2-1; the D is unclear. In germline, CDR1 is SGHTS, CDR2 YDEGEE. The CDR3 totals 11 residues. V lost 4 bases to trimming and J lost 4 bases, with 3 bases between them. The CDR3 sequence: CASSPYNEQFF. The CDR3 DNA is TGTGCCAGCAGCCCGTACAATGAGCAGTTCTTC.

This clone has just a few counts. J is TRBJ1-5 and V is TRBV19; tentative D call: TRBD1 (5 bases). The CDR3 loop spans 19 amino acids. V was shortened by 1 base and J by 0 bases, with 19 bases between the two germline ends. Germline V CDR1 and CDR2: LNHDA, SQIVND (reference sequence). The CDR3 here is CASSIAVTDGTDSNQPQHF. CDR3 nucleotide sequence: TGTGCCAGTAGTATAGCCGTGACAGATGGCACGGATAGCAATCAGCCCCAGCATTTT.

This clone was counted ten times or more. This chain joins TRBV7-2 and TRBJ1-6; 8 positions agree with TRBD1. Per the germline V gene, CDR1 is SGHTA and CDR2 is FQGNSA. The CDR3 is made up of 14 amino acids. V lost 1 base, J lost 11 bases, and 4 bases stayed unmatched. The CDR3 spells CASSLGTGRTPLHF. As DNA, the CDR3 is TGTGCCAGCAGCTTAGGGACAGGGAGGACACCCCTCCACTTT.

The CDR3 nucleotides read TGTGCCAGCACGCGGCTAAGCACAGATACGCAGTATTTT. As protein: CASTRLSTDTQYF. The V gene is TRBV6-5, the J gene TRBJ2-3; D not certain. V gave up 7 bases and J gave up 0 bases, with 8 bases separating them. This CDR3 is 13 amino acids long. CDR1 and CDR2 from the germline V gene are MNHEY and SVGAGI.

The rearrangement links TRBV4-2 to TRBJ2-3; 12 positions agree with TRBD2. Losses at the gene ends were 0 bases for V and 6 bases for J; bases not matched to a gene: 7. The CDR3 runs 17 residues. Germline V lookup: CDR1 LGHNA, CDR2 YNFKEQ. CDR3 DNA sequence: TGTGCCAGCAGCCAAGAAATGACTAGCGGGGGTCGGGATACGCAGTATTTT. This gives the protein CASSQEMTSGGRDTQYF.

The chain combines TRBV9 with TRBJ2-3; TRBD2 agrees at 14 bases. CDR1 SGDLS and CDR2 YYNGEE come from the germline V gene. The CDR3 is 15 residues long. V shed 7 bases, J shed 3 bases, and the junction held 4 bases outside the gene matches. The CDR3, as DNA: TGTGCCAGCTTACGACTAGCGGGAGGGACAGATACGCAGTATTTT. This codes for CASLRLAGGTDTQYF.

The chain couples TRBV7-2 to TRBJ2-5; the match to TRBD1 covers 10 bases. The CDR3 runs to 15 residues. Trimming cost V 4 bases and J 4 bases; bases outside gene matches: 6. Germline V lookup: CDR1 SGHTA, CDR2 FQGNSA. The CDR3 sequence is CASSSDRGTAETQYF. The CDR3 nucleotides are TGTGCCAGCAGCTCGGACAGGGGGACGGCAGAGACCCAGTACTTC.

V usage is TRBV6-1 and J usage is TRBJ2-1, with D hard to call. This CDR3 has 13 amino acids. CDR1 MNHNS and CDR2 SASEGT come from the germline V gene. Trimming shortened V by 10 bases and J by 8 bases, and 18 bases separated the two germline ends. The DNA of the CDR3 is TGTGCCATACTCCTGTGGTCAAGCGATGAGCAGTTCTTC. Amino acid sequence: CAILLWSSDEQFF.

This clone was observed a handful of times. This chain uses TRBV25-1 with TRBJ2-7; TRBD2 might be the D (5 bases). V was cut by 2 bases and J by 3 bases, with 11 bases left in between. There are 14 residues in the CDR3. CDR1 is MGHDK, CDR2 SYGVNS, per germline. CDR3 DNA sequence: TGTGCCAGCAGTGAAGGAGGTCGTCGCTACGAGCAGTACTTC. Translating it yields CASSEGGRRYEQYF.

The chain combines TRBV10-3 with TRBJ2-7, with TRBD2 matching 8 bases. There are 17 residues in the CDR3. Germline lookup yields CDR1 ENHRY and CDR2 SYGVKD. With 0 bases clipped from V and 6 bases from J, the junction kept 13 bases outside the gene matches. The CDR3 protein is CAISESTRGAGGSEQYF. The CDR3 DNA reads TGTGCCATCAGTGAGTCGACTCGGGGCGCGGGGGGAAGCGAGCAGTACTTC.